One and the same sample provided the 2 T cell receptor beta chains below, sequenced in a study of T cell repertoires in cytomegalovirus infection. TCRdb recomputed calls from the reads with MiXCR, one row per CDR3 protein. The data contain approximately 300,000 distinct CDR3 sequences, 25% to 30% of them seen just once; the ten biggest clones take up 20%. For these TCRs, the target antigens are not known. The material was cultured PBMCs, obtained from culture after CMV antigen stimulation. These receptors were obtained from a human donor in good health (CMV status not recorded). Some clones in this sample may be carry-over from other donors' samples.

In its sample, this clonotype was seen a few times. The chain recombines TRBV7-3 with TRBJ2-1, with 7 bases matching TRBD2. Germline assignment: CDR1 SGHTA and CDR2 FQGTGA. The CDR3 has 16 residues. The V gene end was trimmed by 1 base and the J gene end by 3 bases; junction bases not matched to a gene: 6. The CDR3 loop reads CASSLKGLADYNEQFF. In nucleotides, the CDR3 is TGTGCCAGCAGCTTAAAGGGTCTAGCGGACTACAATGAGCAGTTCTTC.

The DNA for the CDR3 is TGTGCCAGTAGTATGGGCGGATGGAGAGGAACCGGGGAGCTGTTTTTT. Encoded protein: CASSMGGWRGTGELFF. V and J are TRBV19 and TRBJ2-2; D is ambiguous. Trimming removed 3 bases at V and 5 bases at J, with 16 bases between. This CDR3 comprises 16 residues. Germline lookup yields CDR1 LNHDA and CDR2 SQIVND (reference sequence). The full variable domain, with the rest looked up from reference TRBV19 and TRBJ2-2, is DGGITQSPKYLFRKEGQNVTLSCEQNLNHDAMYWYRQDPGQGLRLIYYSQIVNDFQKGDIAEGYSVSREKKESFPLTVTSAQKNPTAFYLCASSMGGWRGTGELFFGEGSRLTVL.